Listed below are T cell receptor beta chains from one sample, sequenced in a study of PD-1 blockade in mismatch repair-deficient tumors. The assay was immunoSEQ multiplex PCR, and TCRdb's table has in-frame clones only and misses some. Among some 85,000 clones, about 82% were seen once, and the ten largest hold around 5.5%. Sample: peripheral blood, taken 44 weeks after starting pembrolizumab. The source is an adult with mismatch repair-deficient cancer. Both conserved end residues are part of each CDR3. The D gene is left open where the match is weak. Not all rows give a size; the values are once, few, many and, for expanded clones, a class.

j_call d_call clone_size v_call cdr3_aa cdr3_nt
TRBJ2-7 - few TRBV27 CASSTGWEQYF TGTGCCAGCAGTACAGGGTGGGAGCAGTACTTC
TRBJ2-3 - - TRBV27 CASSTRATDTQYF TGTGCCAGCAGTACGCGAGCAACAGATACGCAGTATTTT
TRBJ2-7 - - TRBV2 CASSEAGPSYEQYF TGTGCCAGCAGTGAAGCGGGGCCCTCCTACGAGCAGTACTTC
TRBJ2-5 - - TRBV4-1 CASSQGPGYQETQYF TGCGCCAGCAGCCAAGGTCCCGGTTACCAAGAGACCCAGTACTTC
TRBJ1-2 - few TRBV19 CASSRRGYGYTF TGTGCCAGTAGTAGGAGGGGCTATGGCTACACCTTC
TRBJ1-4 - many TRBV7-8 CASSLQGGREKLFF TGTGCCAGCAGCCTTCAGGGAGGTCGAGAAAAACTGTTTTTT
TRBJ2-7 - - TRBV9 CASSVGAEDYEQYF TGTGCCAGCAGCGTAGGAGCGGAGGACTACGAGCAGTACTTC
TRBJ2-3 - few TRBV9 CASSVGHLLVGTDTQYF TGTGCCAGCAGCGTAGGTCATCTCTTAGTGGGCACAGATACGCAGTATTTT
TRBJ1-5 - - TRBV4-2 CASSQDIGTGQPQHF TGTGCCAGCAGCCAAGATATAGGGACGGGTCAGCCCCAGCATTTT
TRBJ1-5 - once TRBV7-8 CASSLEGINSNQPQHF TGTGCCAGCAGCTTAGAGGGGATAAATAGCAATCAGCCCCAGCATTTT
TRBJ1-4 - - TRBV7-2 CASSFTRQNEKLFF TGTGCCAGCAGCTTTACGAGACAGAATGAAAAACTGTTTTTT
TRBJ2-7 - few TRBV21-1 CASSRSVIRF TGTGCCAGCAGCAGGTCGGTGATAAGATTC
TRBJ2-2 TRBD1 - TRBV19 CASSTTGGFGELFF TGTGCCAGTAGTACCACAGGGGGCTTCGGGGAGCTGTTTTTT
TRBJ2-1 - medium-sized TRBV9 CASSVNSEQFF TGTGCCAGCAGCGTAAATTCGGAGCAGTTCTTC
TRBJ2-1 - - TRBV7-6 CASRYVGEQFF TGTGCCAGCAGATACGTCGGTGAGCAGTTCTTC
TRBJ1-1 - - TRBV19 CASSIFKGREARNTEAFF TGTGCCAGTAGTATTTTTAAAGGTCGGGAGGCGAGAAACACTGAAGCTTTCTTT
TRBJ2-5 - - TRBV19 CASSVDPQGKETQYF TGTGCCAGTAGTGTCGACCCTCAGGGGAAAGAGACCCAGTACTTC
TRBJ2-7 - - TRBV27 CASSLFSSYEQYF TGTGCCAGCAGTTTATTTAGCTCTTACGAGCAGTACTTC
TRBJ1-1 - many TRBV28 CASRLPSVGVTEAFF TGTGCCAGCAGGCTTCCAAGTGTCGGGGTCACTGAAGCTTTCTTT
TRBJ2-3 TRBD2 - TRBV14 CASSLAGGVTDTQYF TGTGCCAGCAGCTTAGCGGGAGGTGTCACAGATACGCAGTATTTT
TRBJ1-2 TRBD1 - TRBV2 CASSDRTGVDGYTF TGTGCCAGCAGTGACAGGACAGGGGTGGATGGCTACACCTTC
TRBJ1-5 TRBD1 - TRBV7-9 CASSYGTGSNQPQHF TGTGCCAGCAGCTACGGGACAGGGTCTAATCAGCCCCAGCATTTT
TRBJ2-5 - - TRBV5-4 CASSLGVGRQETQYF TGTGCCAGCAGCTTGGGGGTGGGGCGGCAAGAGACCCAGTACTTC
TRBJ1-5 - - TRBV5-8 CASSLIPNSNQPQHF TGTGCCAGCAGCTTGATCCCTAATAGCAATCAGCCCCAGCATTTT
TRBJ1-1 TRBD1 - TRBV5-4 CASSPGQGTTEAFF TGTGCCAGCAGCCCGGGACAGGGGACCACTGAAGCTTTCTTT
TRBJ2-7 TRBD2 - TRBV6-1 CASSEALAGGSYEQYF TGTGCCAGCAGTGAAGCTCTCGCGGGAGGTTCTTACGAGCAGTACTTC
TRBJ2-3 - - TRBV18 CASSPYYFTDTQYF TGTGCCAGCTCACCATACTATTTCACAGATACGCAGTATTTT
TRBJ1-2 - - TRBV27 CASRSPRGADGYTF TGTGCCAGCAGATCCCCCAGGGGCGCTGATGGCTACACCTTC
TRBJ1-5 - - TRBV5-6 CASSLGTGDNQPQHF TGTGCCAGCAGCTTGGGTACAGGTGACAATCAGCCCCAGCATTTT
TRBJ2-2 - - TRBV21-1 CASSIEGQTLPTGELFF TGTGCCAGCAGCATAGAGGGACAGACCTTGCCGACCGGGGAGCTGTTTTTT
TRBJ2-7 - few TRBV9 CASSRRSNQPEQYF TGTGCCAGCAGCCGCAGGTCGAACCAACCCGAGCAGTACTTC
TRBJ1-1 - - TRBV10-3 CAISSNTEAFF TGTGCCATCAGTTCGAACACTGAAGCTTTCTTT
TRBJ2-1 TRBD2 - TRBV4-2 CASRQREGPENEQFF TGTGCCAGCAGGCAGCGGGAGGGCCCGGAGAATGAGCAGTTCTTC
TRBJ1-5 - - TRBV7-2 CASSSSPGDNQPQHF TGTGCCAGCAGTTCCTCCCCCGGGGACAATCAGCCCCAGCATTTT
TRBJ2-7 - - TRBV5-4 CASSLGFDSYEQYF TGTGCCAGCAGCCTGGGCTTTGACAGCTACGAGCAGTACTTC
TRBJ2-7 TRBD1 - TRBV7-2 CASSPRTGGLHEQYF TGTGCCAGCAGCCCGCGGACAGGGGGTCTCCACGAGCAGTACTTC
TRBJ2-3 - once TRBV7-9 CASSLGGTSDTQYF TGTGCCAGCAGCTTAGGGGGGACATCAGATACGCAGTATTTT
TRBJ1-5 - few TRBV19 CASSIWSGRQPQHF TGTGCCAGTAGTATCTGGTCAGGGCGGCAGCCCCAGCATTTT
TRBJ1-5 - - TRBV21-1 CASSKQGVTNQPQHF TGTGCCAGCAGCAAACAGGGGGTAACCAATCAGCCCCAGCATTTT
TRBJ1-1 - - TRBV6-5 CASSRTENTEAFF TGTGCCAGCAGTCGGACAGAGAACACTGAAGCTTTCTTT
TRBJ2-2 - - TRBV7-3 CASSSTGRTNTGELFF TGTGCCAGCAGCTCGACGGGTAGGACAAACACCGGGGAGCTGTTTTTT